This section outlines one T cell receptor beta chain sequence together with its context. In this sample, this clone turned up once. The specificity of this receptor is unknown. No base qualities exist here, and no much larger clone lies one base off it. Libraries were prepared through the immunoSEQ multiplex PCR assay. Turning to the authors' computational methods: A statistical classification framework was built for diagnosing cytomegalovirus status from the catalog of TCR beta chain sequences. Held by TCRdb, this immuneACCESS table contains in-frame sequences only and omits some clones. Under half of the omission traces to an unresolved V gene where checked; the cause of the rest is unknown. The V and J calls and clone size were taken over from that table, and D and trimming were inferred from the DNA. This sample comprises about 150,000 clones, about 82% of them detected only once. Together, the top ten hold approximately 2% of the sample.

The donors were included in the validation cohort of over a hundred subjects, a group kept apart from the approximately 670-subject first cohort. Looking up the germline V gene yields CDR1 MNHNS and CDR2 SASEGT. The germline V end is reduced by 4 bases and the J end by 6 bases; junction bases left unmatched: 11. The CDR3, cysteine through phenylalanine, is 16 amino acids long. Only the CDR3 region is kept as DNA, spanning 48 bases read in frame from base 1. The sample originates from a study of cytomegalovirus exposure and HLA in healthy donors (dated by TCRdb to 2017 to 2019). As for the study more broadly: According to a later analysis, the approximately 120 validation repertoires were produced on the same platform as the 600 to 850 repertoires of the first cohort. To predict cytomegalovirus infection status, the study brought together high-throughput TCR immunosequencing, statistical association of individual TCRs with disease status, and machine learning. Along with the approximately 650-subject first cohort, a separate validation cohort of over 90 different subjects was used. The study aimed to test whether signatures of past pathogen exposure could be identified by cataloging public T cell receptors. Results and caveats for the whole study, not just this receptor: Most TCR sequences were seen in very few donors, while some public TCRs were found in many individuals. All 120 or so repertoires were used to score co-occurrence in the validation cohort in a later analysis, because that analysis had no HLA typing for the cohort. The classifier was reported to diagnose cytomegalovirus status with high specificity and sensitivity in both the original and validation cohorts. A total of about 180 TCR beta chains were listed by the study as associated with cytomegalovirus. The authors suggested that the approach could potentially be generalized to other disease states and immunological phenotypes. A few of the identified cytomegalovirus-associated TCR beta chains were confirmed in vitro to be specific for cytomegalovirus antigens. Of the cluster scores, roughly 93% were above 0 in a later analysis, which found that TCRs clustered in the first cohort also tended to co-occur in the 95 to 150 validation repertoires.

Specimen: PBMCs. The sequence was collected from a human donor in good health. The chain links TRBV6-1 with TRBJ2-3; 9 bases in the middle match TRBD2. The nucleotide sequence is given as TGTGCCAGCAGTGCTATAGCGGGAGCCCCAGGGGATACGCAGTATTTT. The resulting protein is CASSAIAGAPGDTQYF.